The source of this TCR beta chain is a study of graft-versus-host responses after intestinal transplantation. Study-level background: All recipients got anti-thymocyte globulin induction, then tacrolimus and steroids for around three years.

Study-wide results and limits: Maximum circulating GvH clone levels tracked with early post-transplant HvG decreases.

A word on this clone: As yet, its antigen is unknown.

Sequencing used immunoSEQ multiplex PCR; TCRdb keeps in-frame clones, though not all of them. The sample includes approximately 86,000 clones, roughly 90% of them seen just once. This CDR3 region has 14 residues. V shed 6 bases and J 3 bases; nucleotides not matched to a gene: 0. Germline assignment: CDR1 MGHRA and CDR2 YSYEKL. The source is a human donor who was the organ donor for an intestinal transplant. V and J are TRBV4-1 and TRBJ2-2, with 11 bases fitting TRBD1. Sequenced here: unstimulated CD8+ T cells sorted from spleen or lymph node cells, sampled before transplant. In DNA, the CDR3 is TGCGCCAGCAGGGGACAGGGGGACACCGGGGAGCTGTTTTTT. It codes for CASRGQGDTGELFF.